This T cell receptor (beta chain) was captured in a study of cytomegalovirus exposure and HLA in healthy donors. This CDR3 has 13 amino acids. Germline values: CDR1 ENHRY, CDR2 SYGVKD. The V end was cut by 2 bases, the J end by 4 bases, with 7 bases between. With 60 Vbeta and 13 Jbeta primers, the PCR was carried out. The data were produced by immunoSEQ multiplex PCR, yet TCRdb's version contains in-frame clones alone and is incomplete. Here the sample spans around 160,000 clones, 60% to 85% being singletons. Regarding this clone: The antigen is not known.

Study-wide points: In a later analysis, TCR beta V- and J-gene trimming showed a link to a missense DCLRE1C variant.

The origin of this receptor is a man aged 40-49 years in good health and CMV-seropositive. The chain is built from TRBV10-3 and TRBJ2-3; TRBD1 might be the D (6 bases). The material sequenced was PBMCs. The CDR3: CAISEGGADTQYF. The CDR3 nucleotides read TGTGCCATCAGTGAGGGGGGCGCAGATACGCAGTATTTT.